The entry below gives a single T cell receptor beta chain sequence along with its context. The CDR3 covers 16 residues. Germline CDR1 and CDR2: SGHDT and YYEEEE. With 6 bases clipped from V and 4 bases from J, the junction kept 15 bases outside the gene matches. This entry is derived from a study of cytomegalovirus exposure and HLA in healthy donors. Looking at the study overall: A previous analysis identified around 120 million unique TCR beta sequences derived from some 170 million T cells. Inside one of the first data releases sat about 91 million unique TCRs taken from HLA-typed donors.

PCR used 60 Vbeta primers and 13 Jbeta primers. Clones were sequenced by immunoSEQ multiplex PCR, and TCRdb holds only the in-frame ones, with some missing. Here the sample spans some 54,000 clones, 80% being singletons. Sequenced sample: PBMCs. The TCR sequence derives from a male donor in good health and CMV-seronegative. The chain joins TRBV5-6 to TRBJ2-5, with TRBD2 identical over 7 bases. This CDR3 is CASTPPRGDPRETQYF. The DNA for the CDR3 is TGTGCCAGCACCCCGCCCCGGGGGGATCCGAGAGAGACCCAGTACTTC.